The 31 T cell receptor beta chains in this list originate from one sample, sequenced in a study of patients and donors after allogeneic stem cell transplantation. Via MiXCR, TCRdb re-called the RT-PCR reads, giving one row per CDR3 protein. The sample holds roughly 960,000 distinct CDR3 sequences, about 20% seen once. The sequenced sample was blood, either unsorted or a sorted T cell fraction (not recorded which). All receptors come from a human donor who was either an allogeneic HSCT recipient or a stem cell or donor lymphocyte infusion donor (not recorded which). It is not recorded whose cells these are; they may come from a transplant donor.

This clonotype was counted only a few times. The chain joins TRBV30 to TRBJ1-1; the D is unclear. The CDR3 sequence is 12 residues long. CDR1 and CDR2 (germline): GTSNPN, SVGIG (reference sequence). The ends were cut back, 2 bases at V and 3 bases at J, with 7 bases in the middle. The DNA of the CDR3 is TGTGCCTGGAGTTGGGGTGACACTGAAGCTTTCTTT. Amino acids: CAWSWGDTEAFF.

This clonotype was found a few times. The chain combines TRBV9 with TRBJ2-3, with D unresolved. Trimming cost V 3 bases and J 5 bases, with 16 bases left between them. This CDR3 contains 15 residues. Germline CDR1 is SGDLS and CDR2 is YYNGEE. This CDR3 is CASSAGRLRIDTQYF. The CDR3 DNA reads as TGTGCCAGCAGCGCTGGACGGTTGCGTATAGATACGCAGTATTTT. Full variable domain (missing parts from reference TRBV9 and TRBJ2-3): DSGVTQTPKHLITATGQRVTLRCSPRSGDLSVYWYQQSLDQGLQFLIQYYNGEERAKGNILERFSAQQFPDLHSELNLSSLELGDSALYFCASSAGRLRIDTQYFGPGTRLTVL.

This clonotype was seen more than once but under ten times. The V and J genes are TRBV5-1 and TRBJ2-7; D unresolved. The CDR3 contains 14 residues. The germline gives CDR1 SGHRS, CDR2 YFSETQ. V lost 1 base, J lost 2 bases, and 10 bases lay in between. The CDR3 sequence is CASSLMTPTYEQYF. Written as DNA, the CDR3 is TGCGCCAGCAGCTTGATGACTCCTACCTACGAGCAGTACTTC.

V usage is TRBV7-8 and J usage is TRBJ1-1; TRBD1 agrees at 10 bases. The V gene's germline CDR1 is SGHVS and CDR2 FQNEAQ. V was pared by 5 bases and J by 7 bases, with 10 bases of the junction left unmatched. The CDR3 runs to 15 residues. The DNA for the CDR3 is TGTGCCAGCAGCGCACGACAGGGGGCATGGGGTGAAGCTTTCTTT. It is translated as CASSARQGAWGEAFF.

This sequence joins TRBV27 and TRBJ2-7; 8 bases line up with TRBD2. J lost 1 base, V lost 1 base, and 9 bases had no gene match. Per germline, CDR1 MNHEY and CDR2 SMNVEV (reference sequence). This CDR3 spans 17 amino acids. The CDR3 DNA follows: TGTGCCAGCAGTTTATTAAGGCACAGCGGGGGTTCCTACGAGCAGTACTTC. As protein: CASSLLRHSGGSYEQYF.

The chain combines TRBV30 with TRBJ1-1; no clear D gene. The V end was cut by 3 bases, the J end by 6 bases, with 5 bases between. The germline V gene encodes CDR1 GTSNPN and CDR2 SVGIG (reference sequence). The CDR3 covers 10 residues. The CDR3 nucleotides read TGTGCCTGGAGGGAGGCTGAAGCTTTCTTT. This sequence encodes CAWREAEAFF.

Only a few counts were recorded for this clonotype. The chain joins TRBV18 to TRBJ2-1; D is possibly TRBD1 (6 bases). This CDR3 spans 15 amino acids. Germline-derived CDR1 and CDR2 are KGHSH and LQKENI. The V gene lost 3 bases and the J gene lost 6 bases, with 15 bases spanning the gap. The DNA for the CDR3 is TGTGCCAGCTCACCTGGGGGCGGCGGAGGCAATGAGCAGTTCTTC. This sequence encodes CASSPGGGGGNEQFF. Supplemented by reference TRBV18 and TRBJ2-1, the full variable domain reads NAGVMQNPRHLVRRRGQEARLRCSPMKGHSHVYWYRQLPEEGLKFMVYLQKENIIDESGMPKERFSAEFPKEGPSILRIQQVVRGDSAAYFCASSPGGGGGNEQFFGPGTRLTVL.

The chain combines TRBV6-1 with TRBJ1-5, with a tentative D call TRBD1 (5 bases). Germline-derived CDR1 and CDR2 are MNHNS and SASEGT. Trimming removed 6 bases at V and 2 bases at J, with 14 bases between. The CDR3 runs 15 residues. The CDR3: CASRLMDTRNQPQHF. The CDR3 coding sequence is TGTGCCAGCAGATTGATGGACACCCGCAATCAGCCCCAGCATTTT.

This clonotype was seen only a few times. This sequence joins TRBV28 and TRBJ2-7; 8 nucleotides match TRBD1. This CDR3 is built from 18 residues. Germline V gene data show CDR1 as MDHEN and CDR2 as SYDVKM. Trimming removed 3 bases from V and 2 bases from J; junction bases left unmatched: 15. The CDR3 DNA is TGTGCCAGCAGTTTTCTTCCTCTGACAGGGGTCACCGCCTACGAGCAGTACTTC. Translation gives CASSFLPLTGVTAYEQYF. The full variable domain, in which reference TRBV28 and TRBJ2-7 provide the parts outside the CDR3, is DVKVTQSSRYLVKRTGEKVFLECVQDMDHENMFWYRQDPGLGLRLIYFSYDVKMKEKGDIPEGYSVSREKKERFSLILESASTNQTSMYLCASSFLPLTGVTAYEQYFGPGTRLTVT.

This clonotype turned up a few times. V is TRBV2 and J is TRBJ2-5; D uncertain. Trimming stripped 1 base from V and 1 base from J, with 7 bases between. Germline V gene lookup returns CDR1 SNHLY and CDR2 FYNNEI. This CDR3 is 14 amino acids long. The CDR3 nucleotides are TGTGCCAGCAGTGAAGTGGGGTTCCAAGAGACCCAGTACTTC. This sequence encodes CASSEVGFQETQYF.

This chain links TRBV24-1 with TRBJ2-3, with TRBD2 matching 7 bases. The germline gives CDR1 KGHDR, CDR2 SFDVKD. This CDR3 is built from 13 residues. V lost 3 bases, J lost 6 bases, and 2 bases stayed unmatched. The CDR3 region has the DNA TGTGCCACCAGTGATCCCGGGGGGGATACGCAGTATTTT. Its protein product is CATSDPGGDTQYF.

This clonotype was seen a handful of times. V is TRBV19 and J is TRBJ2-3; TRBD2 matches 9 bases. Unmatched junction bases numbered 0, after V lost 1 base and J lost 4 bases. This CDR3 is built from 14 residues. Germline values: CDR1 LNHDA, CDR2 SQIVND (reference sequence). CDR3 amino acids: CASSIGGGADTQYF. The CDR3 nucleotides read TGTGCCAGTAGTATAGGCGGGGGGGCAGATACGCAGTATTTT.

The chain employs TRBV12-3 or TRBV12-4 and TRBJ1-1; D remains ambiguous. The CDR3 runs 15 residues. Trimming took 5 bases from V and 1 from J, leaving 14 bases between them. The CDR3 region has the DNA TGTGCCAGCAGTCCACGACGGACTGGGAACACTGAAGCTTTCTTT. Translation gives CASSPRRTGNTEAFF.

The V gene is TRBV30, the J gene TRBJ2-4; possible D gene TRBD2, 7 bases. Germline CDR1 GTSNPN, CDR2 SVGIG (reference sequence). V shed 1 base and J shed 3 bases, with 13 bases lying between them. The CDR3 has 15 amino acids. The CDR3 sequence: CAWSDAGEGKNIQYF. As DNA, the CDR3 is TGTGCCTGGAGTGATGCAGGGGAGGGCAAAAACATTCAGTACTTC.

This clonotype was detected only a few times. J is TRBJ2-1 and V is TRBV2; D gene uncertain. V was cut by 4 bases and J by 2 bases, with 9 bases left in between. The CDR3 covers 14 residues. CDR1 and CDR2 from the germline V gene are SNHLY and FYNNEI. The CDR3 loop is CASSVRRTYNEQFF. CDR3 nucleotides: TGTGCCAGCAGTGTGAGGCGCACCTACAATGAGCAGTTCTTC.

This clonotype appeared many times. V is TRBV20-1 and J is TRBJ2-1, with a possible D match to TRBD2 (6 bases). V lost 1 base and J 5 bases, leaving 12 bases between the germline ends. The CDR3 is made up of 14 amino acids. Germline loops: CDR1 DFQATT, CDR2 SNEGSKA (reference sequence). CDR3 bases: TGCAGTGCTAGAGTTCTTGGCGGGAACAATGAGCAGTTCTTC. Translated, it gives CSARVLGGNNEQFF.

The chain employs TRBV6-6 and TRBJ1-1; D remains ambiguous. Germline CDR1 and CDR2: MNHNY and SVGAGI (reference sequence). This CDR3 contains 13 residues. V gave up 10 bases and J gave up 4 bases, with 16 bases separating them. The CDR3 spells CATQLVTGTEAFF. CDR3 DNA: TGTGCCACCCAGTTAGTAACTGGCACTGAAGCTTTCTTT.

The chain carries TRBV6-5 and TRBJ2-5, with TRBD2 matching 10 bases. The V segment lost 0 bases and the J segment 5 bases; nucleotides outside the gene matches: 12. Germline lookup yields CDR1 MNHEY and CDR2 SVGAGI. The CDR3 is 18 amino acids. The CDR3 is CASSYSIRSGGAQETQYF. Here the CDR3 DNA reads TGTGCCAGCAGTTACTCGATTAGAAGCGGGGGGGCACAGGAGACCCAGTACTTC.

This clonotype was counted ten times or more. The chain uses TRBV12-3 or TRBV12-4 and TRBJ1-1; D unresolved. Trimming left V 3 bases short and J 4 bases short, with 9 bases between. The CDR3 has 13 amino acids. The CDR3 region has the DNA TGTGCCAGCAGTTTTGCTCTTGGCACTGAAGCTTTCTTT. Protein product: CASSFALGTEAFF.

This clonotype was counted a few times. The J gene is TRBJ1-3, the V gene TRBV11-2, with a tentative D call TRBD1 (6 bases). The CDR3 covers 14 residues. V was trimmed by 3 bases and J by 8 bases, leaving 14 bases between them. Germline loops: CDR1 SGHAT, CDR2 FQNNGV. The CDR3 DNA reads TGTGCCAGCAGCTTGATGAGCAGGGGAGACACCATATATTTT. Its translation is CASSLMSRGDTIYF.

The chain is built from TRBV15 and TRBJ1-3; D ambiguous. V was shortened by 5 bases and J by 1 base, with 15 bases between the two germline ends. In germline, CDR1 is LNHNV, CDR2 YYDKDF (reference sequence). The CDR3 is 16 residues long. CDR3 residues: CATSRREGGSGNTIYF. The CDR3 DNA is TGTGCCACCAGCCGAAGAGAGGGCGGATCTGGAAACACCATATATTTT.

This chain joins TRBV7-8 and TRBJ2-4; 13 nucleotides agree with TRBD2. With 3 bases clipped from V and 8 bases from J, the junction kept 1 base outside the gene matches. Per the germline V gene, CDR1 is SGHVS and CDR2 is FQNEAQ. This CDR3 spans 14 amino acids. DNA of the CDR3: TGTGCCAGCAGCTTTGGACTAGCGGGAGACATTCAGTACTTC. Protein: CASSFGLAGDIQYF. The entire variable domain, with the rest obtained from reference TRBV7-8 and TRBJ2-4, is as follows: GAGVSQSPRYKVAKRGQDVALRCDPISGHVSLFWYQQALGQGPEFLTYFQNEAQLDKSGLPSDRFFAERPEGSVSTLKIQRTQQEDSAVYLCASSFGLAGDIQYFGAGTRLSVL.

This clonotype was picked up many times. This CDR3 reads CASGHGREQYF. Written as DNA, the CDR3 is TGTGCTAGTGGTCATGGACGCGAGCAGTACTTC. The chain employs TRBV12-5 and TRBJ2-7; D ambiguous. Per the germline V gene, CDR1 is LGHNT and CDR2 is FRNRAP. The CDR3 has 11 residues. V shed 5 bases and J shed 6 bases, with 8 bases lying between them.

This sequence joins TRBV15 and TRBJ2-3; TRBD2 aligns across 8 bases. The CDR3 sequence is 14 residues long. Trimming took 9 bases from V and 2 from J; bases not matched to a gene: 7. Germline loops: CDR1 LNHNV, CDR2 YYDKDF (reference sequence). Here the CDR3 DNA reads TGTGCCACGACAACGGGGGGGTTCACAGATACGCAGTATTTT. Translation gives CATTTGGFTDTQYF.

The chain carries TRBV20-1 and TRBJ2-3; TRBD2 matches 8 bases. CDR1 DFQATT and CDR2 SNEGSKA come from the germline V gene (reference sequence). The CDR3 is 17 amino acids. V trimming: 6 bases; J trimming: 0 bases; junction bases outside the gene matches: 14. The chain's CDR3 is CSARTGGAVSSTDTQYF. CDR3 sequence (DNA): TGCAGTGCCCGCACCGGGGGGGCGGTCTCTAGCACAGATACGCAGTATTTT.

V and J are TRBV9 and TRBJ2-5, with TRBD2 identical over 10 bases. The CDR3 is 16 amino acids. After removal of 4 bases from V and 0 bases from J, the junction contained 6 bases not matched to a gene. CDR1 is SGDLS, CDR2 YYNGEE, per germline. This chain's CDR3 is CASSRPGLANQETQYF. In DNA form, the CDR3 reads TGTGCCAGCAGCCGTCCGGGACTAGCGAACCAAGAGACCCAGTACTTC.

The gene calls are TRBV25-1 and TRBJ2-1; the D gene is possibly TRBD1 (7 bases). Germline CDR1 is MGHDK and CDR2 is SYGVNS. The CDR3 loop spans 16 amino acids. The V and J ends lost 6 bases and 0 bases respectively, with 15 bases between them. This CDR3 is CASRDYRDSSYNEQFF. In nucleotides, the CDR3 is TGTGCCAGCAGGGACTACCGGGACAGCTCCTACAATGAGCAGTTCTTC.

This chain connects TRBV7-2 to TRBJ1-3, with 8 bases fitting TRBD1. The CDR3 extends over 15 amino acids. V trimming: 5 bases; J trimming: 2 bases; junction bases outside the gene matches: 5. Per germline, CDR1 SGHTA and CDR2 FQGNSA. The CDR3 DNA sequence: TGTGCCAGCAGCCCCCAGACAGGGGCTGGAAACACCATATATTTT. Translating gives CASSPQTGAGNTIYF.

The V call is TRBV7-2, the J call TRBJ2-7; the D gene is possibly TRBD2 (6 bases). CDR3 size: 15 residues. CDR1 SGHTA and CDR2 FQGNSA come from the germline V gene. Trimming removed 2 bases at V and 3 bases at J, with 14 bases between. CDR3 in DNA: TGTGCCAGCAGCTTATATGCGGGGTCTGGCTACGAGCAGTACTTC. It yields the protein CASSLYAGSGYEQYF.

The J gene is TRBJ2-5, the V gene TRBV5-6; D is tentatively TRBD1 or TRBD2 (6 bases each). The CDR3 contains 14 residues. V was shortened by 3 bases and J by 3 bases, with 12 bases between the two germline ends. Germline values: CDR1 SGHDT, CDR2 YYEEEE. For the CDR3, the DNA is TGTGCCAGCAGCTGGGGGGCCACTGAAGAGACCCAGTACTTC. It encodes CASSWGATEETQYF.

The chain employs TRBV4-1 and TRBJ1-3; 7 bases map to TRBD1. V was pared by 1 base and J by 0 bases, with 15 bases of the junction left unmatched. This CDR3 has 20 amino acids. Looked up from germline, CDR1 is MGHRA and CDR2 is YSYEKL. CDR3 region: CASSQGMGGIGTVSGNTIYF. CDR3 DNA: TGCGCCAGCAGCCAAGGGATGGGGGGCATTGGGACAGTCTCTGGAAACACCATATATTTT.